This T cell receptor (beta chain) was recorded in a study of cytomegalovirus exposure and HLA in healthy donors. Germline loops: CDR1 WSHSY, CDR2 SAAADI. With 6 bases removed from V and 2 bases from J, the gap between germline ends came to 19 bases. This CDR3 contains 16 residues. Use of 60 Vbeta and 13 Jbeta primers characterized the PCR. Sequencing used immunoSEQ multiplex PCR; TCRdb keeps in-frame clones, though not all of them. This table has 90,000 to 120,000 clones, about 80% appearing once. Note on this clone: Its antigen remains unidentified.

Study-wide results and caveats: Association of a missense DCLRE1C variant with TCR beta V- and J-gene trimming was reported in a later analysis. The only immune exposure information that was available was CMV serostatus. Rare sequences made up most TCRs, while some public TCRs were found in many donors. Some TCR beta chains (around 160 of them) were listed as cytomegalovirus-associated.

J is TRBJ2-5 and V is TRBV10-2, with D perhaps TRBD2 (5 bases). The sample taken for sequencing was PBMCs. This clonotype was sampled from a man between 25 and 39 years old in good health and CMV-seronegative. CDR3 bases: TGCGCCAGCAGCTTAGGCCCAGAGGGTACACAAGAGACCCAGTACTTC. Translating it yields CASSLGPEGTQETQYF.